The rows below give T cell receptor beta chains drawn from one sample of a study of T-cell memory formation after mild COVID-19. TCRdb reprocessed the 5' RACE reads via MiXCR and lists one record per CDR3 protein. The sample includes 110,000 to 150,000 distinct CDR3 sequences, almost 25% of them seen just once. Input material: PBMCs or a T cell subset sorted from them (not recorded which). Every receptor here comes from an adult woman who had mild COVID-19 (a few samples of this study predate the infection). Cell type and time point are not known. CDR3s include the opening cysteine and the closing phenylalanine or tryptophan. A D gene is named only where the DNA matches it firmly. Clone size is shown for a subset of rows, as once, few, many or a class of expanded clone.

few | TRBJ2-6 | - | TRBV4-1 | TGCGCCAGCAGCATGGGACCCCCGGGGGCCAACGTCCTGACTTTC | CASSMGPPGANVLTF
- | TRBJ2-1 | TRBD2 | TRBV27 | TGTGCCAGCAGTTTTGCGCTAGCGGGAGGGGAGCAGTTCTTC | CASSFALAGGEQFF
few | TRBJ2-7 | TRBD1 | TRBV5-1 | TGCGCCAGCAGCGCCGGGACAGGGTACTACGAGCAGTACTTC | CASSAGTGYYEQYF
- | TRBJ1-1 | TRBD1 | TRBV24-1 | TGTGCCACCAGTGAACGGCCCGGGACAGGGGGCACGGGTGAAGCTTTCTTT | CATSERPGTGGTGEAFF
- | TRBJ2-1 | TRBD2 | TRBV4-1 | TGCGCCAGCAGCCATCTTAGCGGGGGGGAGAGGTTTAATGAGCAGTTCTTC | CASSHLSGGERFNEQFF
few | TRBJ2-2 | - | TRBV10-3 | TGTGCCGTCCAACCAGGGGCGAACACCGGGGAGCTGTTTTTT | CAVQPGANTGELFF
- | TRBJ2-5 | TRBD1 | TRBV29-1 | TGCAGCGTTGATCCCAGCAGGGGGCAAGAGACCCAGTACTTC | CSVDPSRGQETQYF
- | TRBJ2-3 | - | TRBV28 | TGTGCCAGCAGCCCCAGGGTACGGACAGATACGCAGTATTTT | CASSPRVRTDTQYF
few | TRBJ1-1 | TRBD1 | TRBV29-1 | TGCAGCGTTGAAGATTGGGGACAGGGGCCGAGGGCTTTCTTT | CSVEDWGQGPRAFF
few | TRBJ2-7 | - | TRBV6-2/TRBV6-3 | TGTGCCAGCAGTTACTCAGACTCCGGGACACGTTCCTACGAGCAGTACTTC | CASSYSDSGTRSYEQYF
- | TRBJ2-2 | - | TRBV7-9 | TGTGCCAGCAGCTTACTCGGTACCGGGGAGCTGTTTTTT | CASSLLGTGELFF
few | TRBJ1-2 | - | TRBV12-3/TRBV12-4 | TGTGCCAGCTTTGGGGTATATGGCTACACCTTC | CASFGVYGYTF
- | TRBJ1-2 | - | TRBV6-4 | TGTGCCCCGCGACCGGGACGAACTTATGGCTACACCTTC | CAPRPGRTYGYTF
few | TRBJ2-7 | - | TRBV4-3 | TGCGCCAGCAGCCTCCGGATTAGCGGAAGCGCCTACGAGCAGTACTTC | CASSLRISGSAYEQYF
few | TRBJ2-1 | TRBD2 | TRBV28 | TGTGCCAGCAGTTCCGACACTAGCGGGGCATCCTACAATGAGCAGTTCTTC | CASSSDTSGASYNEQFF
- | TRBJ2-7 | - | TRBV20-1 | TGCAGTGCTAGTGTTTTAGATACCTACGAGCAGTACTTC | CSASVLDTYEQYF
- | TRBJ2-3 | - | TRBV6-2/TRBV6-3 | TGTGCCAGCAGTTACTCCATCGAGACAGTGGATACGCAGTATTTT | CASSYSIETVDTQYF
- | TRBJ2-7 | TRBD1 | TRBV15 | TGTGCCACCAGCAGCCCAATCCTGACAGGGGTTACCTACGAGCAGTACTTC | CATSSPILTGVTYEQYF
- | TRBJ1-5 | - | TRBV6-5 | TGTGCCAGCAGTCCGACAGACAATCAGCCCCAGCATTTT | CASSPTDNQPQHF
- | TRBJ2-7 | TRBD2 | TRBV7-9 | TGTGCCAGCAGCCCCGAGCGGGGGACTGATTACGAGCAGTACTTC | CASSPERGTDYEQYF
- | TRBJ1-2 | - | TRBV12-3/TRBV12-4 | TGTGCCAGCAGTTTAGGTGTGGACTATGGCTACACCTTC | CASSLGVDYGYTF